What follows describes a single T cell receptor (beta chain). The antigen is not known. With UMIs, 5'RACE template switching was used to make TCR beta cDNA. One entry per CDR3 protein, without DNA, is what TCRdb gives after re-calling the 5' RACE reads. Recorded for this sample: some 500,000 distinct CDR3 sequences. Germline V lookup: CDR1 MGHDK, CDR2 SYGVNS. This CDR3 is 16 amino acids long. The data are from a study of T cells expressing NK-cell markers. As for the study in general: Just one sequenced donor of eight was HCMV-seronegative, while seven were seropositive. Study-level results: The contribution of dominant NKG2C+ clonotypes to CD8+ T cells in more than five donors was 1.0-7.0%. The CD3+CD56-NKG2C+ fraction of a handful of donors was likewise dominated by these clonotypes.

The sequencing input was blood T cells: a sorted CD56 or NKG2C T cell subset, CD4+ or CD8+ T cells, or bulk PBMC T cells (not recorded which). The rearrangement links TRBV25-1 to TRBJ1-1; without DNA, the TCRdb call of TRBD1 cannot be checked. The sequence was collected from a woman aged 45-65 years in good health. CDR3 in amino acids: CASSRGQGAGGTEAFF.